The clone carrying this TCR beta chain has only one observation. The sample belongs to a study of blood T cell repertoires in COVID-19. Study background: Italy, Spain and the United States were the sources of the convalescent and acute COVID-19 samples. Sample material is recorded as cDNA or gDNA derived from T cells, B-cell-depleted T cells, or PBMCs.

Per the germline V gene, CDR1 is SNHLY and CDR2 is FYNNEI. V shed 3 bases and J 2 bases; nucleotides not matched to a gene: 7. The CDR3 contains 16 residues. Original processing methods: Estimation of nucleated cell counts was performed using reference gene primer amplification. The repertoire was sequenced with immunoSEQ multiplex PCR; TCRdb's copy has only in-frame clones and lacks some. V and J calls plus clone size are reproduced from that table; the DNA served to infer D and trimming. The sample contains tens of thousands of clones, about 86% of which appear only once. This chain connects TRBV2 to TRBJ2-5, with 9 bases that match TRBD2. The clonotype comes from a man aged 45-60 years in a cohort sampled during active COVID-19. Sequenced input: peripheral blood. The CDR3 coding sequence is TGTGCCAGCAGTGATGTTCTAGCGGGGTCACAAGAGACCCAGTACTTC. Translation gives CASSDVLAGSQETQYF. The entire variable domain, with the rest obtained from reference TRBV2 and TRBJ2-5, is as follows: EPEVTQTPSHQVTQMGQEVILRCVPISNHLYFYWYRQILGQKVEFLVSFYNNEISEKSEIFDDQFSVERPDGSNFTLKIRSTKLEDSAMYFCASSDVLAGSQETQYFGPGTRLLVL.